Listed below are T cell receptor beta chains from one sample, sequenced in a study of blood T cell repertoires in COVID-19. Using immunoSEQ multiplex PCR, the repertoire was profiled, and TCRdb retains in-frame clones only, with some absent. The table records 250,000 to 300,000 clones, roughly 86% of them present only once. Source material: peripheral blood. The receptors derive from a woman in her twenties or thirties with acute or convalescent COVID-19. The CDR3 runs from the conserved cysteine through the conserved F or W. D genes are given only for firm matches. Rows may omit the clone size; those that give it use once, few, many or a size class.

d_gene: .; v_gene: TRBV12-5; abundance: .; j_gene: TRBJ1-3; CDR3aa: CASGLAGGASLRGNTIYF; CDR3nt: TGTGCTAGTGGTTTGGCGGGGGGCGCCTCGTTGAGAGGAAACACCATATATTTT
d_gene: .; v_gene: TRBV4-3; abundance: .; j_gene: TRBJ2-5; CDR3aa: CASSQEGGRRGRETQYF; CDR3nt: TGCGCCAGCAGCCAAGAAGGCGGACGTAGGGGGAGAGAGACCCAGTACTTC
d_gene: .; v_gene: TRBV30; abundance: .; j_gene: TRBJ1-1; CDR3aa: CAWRQNRETEAFF; CDR3nt: TGTGCCTGGAGACAAAACAGGGAGACTGAAGCTTTCTTT
d_gene: .; v_gene: TRBV6-2/TRBV6-3; abundance: .; j_gene: TRBJ2-5; CDR3aa: CASSSGVAAKETQYF; CDR3nt: TGTGCCAGCAGCTCAGGGGTTGCGGCCAAAGAGACCCAGTACTTC
d_gene: TRBD1; v_gene: TRBV19; abundance: .; j_gene: TRBJ2-3; CDR3aa: CASNRGPSTDTQYF; CDR3nt: TGTGCCAGTAACAGGGGGCCTAGCACAGATACGCAGTATTTT
d_gene: .; v_gene: TRBV2; abundance: .; j_gene: TRBJ1-6; CDR3aa: CASRRDVNSPLHF; CDR3nt: TGTGCCAGCAGGAGAGATGTGAATTCACCCCTCCACTTT
d_gene: .; v_gene: TRBV7-8; abundance: .; j_gene: TRBJ2-1; CDR3aa: CASIPHAQGWNNEQFF; CDR3nt: TGTGCCAGCATCCCCCACGCCCAGGGGTGGAACAATGAGCAGTTCTTC
d_gene: .; v_gene: TRBV7-2; abundance: once; j_gene: TRBJ2-3; CDR3aa: CASSLSGTDTQYF; CDR3nt: TGTGCCAGCAGCTTATCCGGTACAGATACGCAGTATTTT
d_gene: .; v_gene: TRBV2; abundance: .; j_gene: TRBJ1-3; CDR3aa: CASSELQSGNTIYF; CDR3nt: TGTGCCAGCAGTGAGCTGCAGTCGGGAAACACCATATATTTT
d_gene: .; v_gene: TRBV19; abundance: .; j_gene: TRBJ2-3; CDR3aa: CASSIMQSDTQYF; CDR3nt: TGTGCCAGTAGTATTATGCAGTCCGATACGCAGTATTTT
d_gene: TRBD2; v_gene: TRBV4-1; abundance: .; j_gene: TRBJ2-2; CDR3aa: CASSHQTSGRADTGELFF; CDR3nt: TGCGCCAGCAGCCACCAGACTAGCGGGAGGGCCGACACCGGGGAGCTGTTTTTT
d_gene: TRBD1; v_gene: TRBV6-1; abundance: .; j_gene: TRBJ1-5; CDR3aa: CASSAKDRGVNQPQHF; CDR3nt: TGTGCCAGCAGTGCCAAGGACAGGGGGGTCAATCAGCCCCAGCATTTT
d_gene: .; v_gene: TRBV4-3; abundance: once; j_gene: TRBJ2-3; CDR3aa: CASSQAPSAALATQYF; CDR3nt: TGCGCCAGCAGCCAAGCCCCCTCGGCGGCCTTGGCCACGCAGTATTTT
d_gene: TRBD2; v_gene: TRBV7-9; abundance: .; j_gene: TRBJ2-3; CDR3aa: CASSPQFSSGGTDTQYF; CDR3nt: TGTGCCAGCAGCCCCCAATTTTCTAGCGGCGGCACAGATACGCAGTATTTT